The following is a TCR beta chain sequence with its context. The sample is drawn from a study of blood T cell repertoires in COVID-19. TCRdb's table, derived via immunoSEQ multiplex PCR, lists solely in-frame clones and lacks some. The repertoire holds about 140,000 clones, with around nine tenths as singletons. Sequencing input: peripheral blood. This TCR came from a human donor in a cohort sampled during active COVID-19.

The CDR3 nucleotides read TGTGCCAGCAGGACATCTGCCTATGGCTACACCTTC. As protein: CASRTSAYGYTF. This rearrangement joins TRBV27 to TRBJ1-2; D unclear. This CDR3 spans 12 amino acids. The V gene's germline CDR1 is MNHEY and CDR2 SMNVEV (reference sequence). V was trimmed by 6 bases and J by 4 bases, leaving 9 bases between them.